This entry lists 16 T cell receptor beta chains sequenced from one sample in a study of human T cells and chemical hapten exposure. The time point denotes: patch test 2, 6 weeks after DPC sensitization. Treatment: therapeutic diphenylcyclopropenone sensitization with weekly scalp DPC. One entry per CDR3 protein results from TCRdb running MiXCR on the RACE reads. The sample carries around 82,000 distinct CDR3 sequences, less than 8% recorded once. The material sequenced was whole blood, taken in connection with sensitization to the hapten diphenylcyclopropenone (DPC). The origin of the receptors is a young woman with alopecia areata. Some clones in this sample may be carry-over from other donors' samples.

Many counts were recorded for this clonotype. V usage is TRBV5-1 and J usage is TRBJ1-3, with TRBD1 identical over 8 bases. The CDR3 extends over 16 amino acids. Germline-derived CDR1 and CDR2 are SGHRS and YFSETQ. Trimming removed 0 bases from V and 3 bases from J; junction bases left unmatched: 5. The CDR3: CASSLVGTGRGNTIYF. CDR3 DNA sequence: TGCGCCAGCAGCTTGGTTGGGACAGGACGTGGAAACACCATATATTTT.

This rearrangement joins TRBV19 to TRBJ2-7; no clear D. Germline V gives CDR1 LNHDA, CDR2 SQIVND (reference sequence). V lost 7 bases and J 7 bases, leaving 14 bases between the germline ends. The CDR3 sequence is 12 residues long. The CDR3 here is CASNIRAEEQYF. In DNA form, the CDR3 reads TGTGCCAGTAATATTAGGGCAGAAGAGCAGTACTTC.

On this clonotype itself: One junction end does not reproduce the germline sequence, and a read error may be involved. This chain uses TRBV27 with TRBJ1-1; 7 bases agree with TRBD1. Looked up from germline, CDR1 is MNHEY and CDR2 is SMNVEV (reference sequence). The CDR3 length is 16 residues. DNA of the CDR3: TGTGCCAGCAGTTTATCCGGTGCAGGGGGGTACACTAAAGCTTTCTTT. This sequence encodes CASSLSGAGGYTKAFF.

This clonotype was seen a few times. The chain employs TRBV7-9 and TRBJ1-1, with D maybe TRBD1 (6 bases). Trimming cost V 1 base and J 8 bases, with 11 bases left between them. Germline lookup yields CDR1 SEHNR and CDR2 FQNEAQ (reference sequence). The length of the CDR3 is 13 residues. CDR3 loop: CASSLEGGREAFF. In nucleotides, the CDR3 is TGTGCCAGCAGCTTAGAGGGGGGGCGCGAAGCTTTCTTT.

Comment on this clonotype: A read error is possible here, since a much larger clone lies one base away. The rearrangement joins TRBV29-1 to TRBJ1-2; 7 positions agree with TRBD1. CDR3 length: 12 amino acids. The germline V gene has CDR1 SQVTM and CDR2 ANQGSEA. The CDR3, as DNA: TGCAGCTTCATACAGGGGACCTATGGCTACTCCTTC. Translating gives CSFIQGTYGYSF.

The DNA of the CDR3 is TGTGCCAGCACCAGGGGACAGAGCGCTAACTATGGCTACACCTTC. This codes for CASTRGQSANYGYTF. The chain uses TRBV12-3 or TRBV12-4 and TRBJ1-2; 7 bases map to TRBD1. Trimming at V came to 7 bases and at J to 0 bases, leaving 8 bases not matched to a gene. The CDR3 totals 15 residues.

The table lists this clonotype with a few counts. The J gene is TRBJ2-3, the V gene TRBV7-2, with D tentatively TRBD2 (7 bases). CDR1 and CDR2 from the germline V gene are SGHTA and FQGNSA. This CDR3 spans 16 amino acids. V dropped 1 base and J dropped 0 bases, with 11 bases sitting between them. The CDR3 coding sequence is TGTGCCAGCAGCTTAGGGGGGGGCGAGAGCACAGATACGCAGTATTTT. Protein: CASSLGGGESTDTQYF.

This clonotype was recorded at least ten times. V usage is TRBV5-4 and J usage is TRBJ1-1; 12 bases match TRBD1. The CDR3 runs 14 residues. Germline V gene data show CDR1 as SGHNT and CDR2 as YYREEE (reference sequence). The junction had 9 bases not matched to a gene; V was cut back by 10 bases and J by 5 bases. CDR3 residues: CACTGTGGFTEAFF. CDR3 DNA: TGTGCCTGCACCGGGACAGGGGGCTTTACTGAAGCTTTCTTT.

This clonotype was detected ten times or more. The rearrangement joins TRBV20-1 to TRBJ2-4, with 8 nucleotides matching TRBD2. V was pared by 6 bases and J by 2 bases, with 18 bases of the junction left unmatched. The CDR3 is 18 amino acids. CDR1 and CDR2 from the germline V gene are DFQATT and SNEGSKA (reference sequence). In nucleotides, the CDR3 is TGCAGTGCCCCTTCTCAACGGGGGGGCGTGAGGACCAAAAACATTCAGTACTTC. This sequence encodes CSAPSQRGGVRTKNIQYF.

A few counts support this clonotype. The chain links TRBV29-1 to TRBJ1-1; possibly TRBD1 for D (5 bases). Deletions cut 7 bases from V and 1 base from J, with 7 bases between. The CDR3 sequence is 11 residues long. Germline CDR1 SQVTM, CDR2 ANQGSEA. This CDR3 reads CSGGQNTEAFF. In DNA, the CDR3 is TGCAGCGGTGGACAGAACACTGAAGCTTTCTTT.

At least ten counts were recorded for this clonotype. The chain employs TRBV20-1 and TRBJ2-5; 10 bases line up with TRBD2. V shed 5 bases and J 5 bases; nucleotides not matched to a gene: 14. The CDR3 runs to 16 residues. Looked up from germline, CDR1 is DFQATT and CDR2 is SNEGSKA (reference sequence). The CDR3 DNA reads TGCAGTGCTCTCCGGGGTAGCGGGGGGCCAGGGGAGACCCAGTACTTC. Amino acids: CSALRGSGGPGETQYF.

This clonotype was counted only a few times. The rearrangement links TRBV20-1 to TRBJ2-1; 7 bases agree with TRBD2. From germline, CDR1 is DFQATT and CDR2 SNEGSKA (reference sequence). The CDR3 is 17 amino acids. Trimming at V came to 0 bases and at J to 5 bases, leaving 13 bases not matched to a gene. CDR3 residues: CSARDPRRGVGDNEQFF. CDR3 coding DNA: TGCAGTGCTAGAGATCCCCGACGGGGGGTTGGGGACAATGAGCAGTTCTTC.

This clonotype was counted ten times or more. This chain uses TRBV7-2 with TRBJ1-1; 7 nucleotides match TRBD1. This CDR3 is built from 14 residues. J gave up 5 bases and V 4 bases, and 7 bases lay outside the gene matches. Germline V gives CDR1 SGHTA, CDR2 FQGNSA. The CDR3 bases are TGTGCCAGCAGCTCGACGACAGGGATGACTGAAGCTTTCTTT. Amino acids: CASSSTTGMTEAFF. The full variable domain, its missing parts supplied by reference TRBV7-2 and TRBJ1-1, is GAGVSQSPSNKVTEKGKDVELRCDPISGHTALYWYRQSLGQGLEFLIYFQGNSAPDKSGLPSDRFSAERTGGSVSTLTIQRTQQEDSAVYLCASSSTTGMTEAFFGQGTRLTVV.

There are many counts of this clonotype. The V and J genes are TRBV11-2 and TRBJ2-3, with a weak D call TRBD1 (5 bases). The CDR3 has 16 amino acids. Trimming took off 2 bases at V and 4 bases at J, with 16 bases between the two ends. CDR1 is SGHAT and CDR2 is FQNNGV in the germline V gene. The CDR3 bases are TGTGCCAGCAGCTTATTTAGGTTAAGGGGCGCAGATACGCAGTATTTT. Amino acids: CASSLFRLRGADTQYF. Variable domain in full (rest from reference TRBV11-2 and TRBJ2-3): EAGVAQSPRYKIIEKRQSVAFWCNPISGHATLYWYQQILGQGPKLLIQFQNNGVVDDSQLPKDRFSAERLKGVDSTLKIQPAKLEDSAVYLCASSLFRLRGADTQYFGPGTRLTVL.

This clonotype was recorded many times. The CDR3 sequence: CASSRTSGPYEQYF. CDR3 DNA: TGTGCCAGCAGCCGGACTAGCGGACCCTACGAGCAGTACTTC. The rearrangement uses TRBV7-2 and TRBJ2-7; 10 bases match TRBD2. Germline V gives CDR1 SGHTA, CDR2 FQGNSA. The CDR3 totals 14 residues. Trimming removed 5 bases from V and 2 bases from J; junction bases left unmatched: 3.

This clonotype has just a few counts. This chain's CDR3 is CASSLDTYSNQPQHF. DNA of the CDR3: TGTGCCAGCAGCTTAGACACTTATAGCAATCAGCCCCAGCATTTT. The V and J genes are TRBV7-8 and TRBJ1-5; unclear D gene. The V end lost 1 base, the J end lost 0 bases, and 7 bases lay between the germline ends. The CDR3 covers 15 residues. Germline assignment: CDR1 SGHVS and CDR2 FQNEAQ.